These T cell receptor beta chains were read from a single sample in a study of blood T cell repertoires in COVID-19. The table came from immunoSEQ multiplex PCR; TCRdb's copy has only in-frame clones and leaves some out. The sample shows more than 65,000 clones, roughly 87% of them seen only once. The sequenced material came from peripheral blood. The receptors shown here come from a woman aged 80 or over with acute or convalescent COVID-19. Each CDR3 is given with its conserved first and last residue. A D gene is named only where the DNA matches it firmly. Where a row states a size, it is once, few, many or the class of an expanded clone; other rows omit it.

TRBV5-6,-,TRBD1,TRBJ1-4,CASSLDPGQGGEKLFF,TGTGCCAGCAGCTTGGACCCGGGACAGGGGGGTGAAAAACTGTTTTTT
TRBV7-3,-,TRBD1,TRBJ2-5,CASSPIAGTGPETQYF,TGTGCCAGCAGCCCGATTGCTGGGACAGGCCCGGAGACCCAGTACTTC
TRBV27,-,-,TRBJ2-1,CASRTGLDSYNEQFF,TGTGCCAGCAGGACGGGACTTGACTCCTACAATGAGCAGTTCTTC
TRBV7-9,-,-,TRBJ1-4,CASSYTMGAGRGTNEKLFF,TGTGCCAGCAGCTACACTATGGGGGCAGGTCGTGGAACTAATGAAAAACTGTTTTTT
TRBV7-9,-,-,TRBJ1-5,CASSLGGGAYNQPQHF,TGTGCCAGCAGCTTAGGGGGCGGGGCTTACAATCAGCCCCAGCATTTT
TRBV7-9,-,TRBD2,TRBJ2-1,CASKRENNEQFF,TGTGCCAGCAAGCGGGAAAACAATGAGCAGTTCTTC
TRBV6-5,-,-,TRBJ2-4,CASSSYRGGNIQYF,TGTGCCAGCAGCTCCTACAGGGGGGGAAACATTCAGTACTTC
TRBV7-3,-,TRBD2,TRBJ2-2,CASSERVSGSAGELFF,TGTGCCAGCAGCGAAAGGGTTAGCGGGAGCGCCGGGGAGCTGTTTTTT
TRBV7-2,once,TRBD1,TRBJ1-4,CANSFDWTGGRATNEKLFF,TGTGCCAACAGCTTCGATTGGACAGGGGGCAGAGCAACTAATGAAAAACTGTTTTTT
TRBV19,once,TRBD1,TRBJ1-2,CASSTGTGGNYGYTF,TGTGCCAGTAGTACCGGGACAGGGGGTAACTATGGCTACACCTTC
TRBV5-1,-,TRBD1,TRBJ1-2,CASSLSPGQGDYGYTF,TGCGCCAGCAGCTTAAGTCCGGGACAGGGGGACTATGGCTACACCTTC
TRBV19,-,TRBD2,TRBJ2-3,CASSTPGLAGGADTQYF,TGTGCCAGTAGTACACCGGGACTAGCGGGAGGTGCAGATACGCAGTATTTT
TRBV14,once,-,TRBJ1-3,CASSQDQISGNTIYF,TGTGCCAGCAGCCAAGATCAGATCTCTGGAAACACCATATATTTT
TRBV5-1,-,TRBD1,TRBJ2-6,CASSPPGQGFLRSGANVLTF,TGCGCCAGCAGCCCCCCGGGACAGGGGTTCCTTCGCTCTGGGGCCAACGTCCTGACTTTC
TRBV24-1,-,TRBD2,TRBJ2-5,CATSAPGGETQYF,TGTGCCACCAGTGCCCCCGGGGGGGAGACCCAGTACTTC
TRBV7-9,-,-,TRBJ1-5,CASSLVLGNQPQHF,TGTGCCAGCAGCTTAGTTTTAGGCAATCAGCCCCAGCATTTT
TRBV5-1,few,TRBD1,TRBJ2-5,CASSLAPGQFLETQYF,TGCGCCAGCAGCCTCGCCCCGGGACAGTTCCTGGAGACCCAGTACTTC